A selection of T cell receptor beta chains follows, all from one sample in a study of neurological immune-mediated disorders. TCRdb passed the 5' RACE reads through MiXCR, listing each CDR3 protein once. Among 42,000 or so distinct CDR3 sequences listed, about 2.5% were seen once. Sequencing used PBMCs. All receptors come from a man aged 25-40 years with multiple sclerosis. CDR3s include the opening cysteine and the closing phenylalanine or tryptophan. Fields, in order: J gene, V gene, D gene, clone size, CDR3 DNA, CDR3 protein. A D gene is named only where the DNA matches it firmly. Not all rows give a size; the values are once, few, many and, for expanded clones, a class.

j_gene: TRBJ2-2; v_gene: TRBV5-1; d_gene: NA; abundance: many; CDR3nt: TGCGCCAGCAGCTTGGGGCACTATACGAACACCGGGGAGCTGTTTTTT; CDR3aa: CASSLGHYTNTGELFF
j_gene: TRBJ2-7; v_gene: TRBV10-2; d_gene: TRBD2; abundance: many; CDR3nt: TGCGCCAGCAGTGAAAGACTAGCGGGGCCCGAGCAGTACTTC; CDR3aa: CASSERLAGPEQYF
j_gene: TRBJ1-5; v_gene: TRBV20-1; d_gene: NA; abundance: many; CDR3nt: TGCAGTGCCTCCAGGGGCCGCAATCAGCCCCAGCATTTT; CDR3aa: CSASRGRNQPQHF
j_gene: TRBJ1-1; v_gene: TRBV6-5; d_gene: NA; abundance: NA; CDR3nt: TGTGCCAGCAGTTATTGGGCAGGTGGTATGAACACTGAAGCTTTCTTT; CDR3aa: CASSYWAGGMNTEAFF
j_gene: TRBJ2-5; v_gene: TRBV20-1; d_gene: NA; abundance: many; CDR3nt: TGCAGTGCTTTTTGGAAAGAGACCCAGTACTTC; CDR3aa: CSAFWKETQYF
j_gene: TRBJ1-1; v_gene: TRBV6-5; d_gene: NA; abundance: many; CDR3nt: TGTGCCAGCAGACTAACCTGGGACGGCTTGAACACTGAAGCTTTCTTT; CDR3aa: CASRLTWDGLNTEAFF
j_gene: TRBJ2-3; v_gene: TRBV20-1; d_gene: NA; abundance: few; CDR3nt: TGCAGTGGGGGGCGGGATAGCACAGATACGCAGTATTTT; CDR3aa: CSGGRDSTDTQYF
j_gene: TRBJ1-1; v_gene: TRBV29-1; d_gene: NA; abundance: many; CDR3nt: TGCAGCGTTGAAGAGGTGAGGGGTCAGCACACTGAAGCTTTCTTT; CDR3aa: CSVEEVRGQHTEAFF
j_gene: TRBJ2-1; v_gene: TRBV20-1; d_gene: NA; abundance: many; CDR3nt: TGCAGTGCTAGAGCCGCGTCGGGGGTTAACAATGAGCAGTTCTTC; CDR3aa: CSARAASGVNNEQFF
j_gene: TRBJ2-2; v_gene: TRBV7-2; d_gene: TRBD2; abundance: many; CDR3nt: TGTGCCAGAGGCTCTTGGGGGGGACGGACCGGGGAGCTGTTTTTT; CDR3aa: CARGSWGGRTGELFF
j_gene: TRBJ2-7; v_gene: TRBV7-2; d_gene: NA; abundance: many; CDR3nt: TGTGCCAGCAGCTTTAAGCCAGGGACCTACGAGCAGTACTTC; CDR3aa: CASSFKPGTYEQYF
j_gene: TRBJ1-2; v_gene: TRBV7-2; d_gene: NA; abundance: many; CDR3nt: TGTGCCAGCAGCCTCAGATGGGGGACTCGGGGCTACACCTTC; CDR3aa: CASSLRWGTRGYTF
j_gene: TRBJ2-2; v_gene: TRBV6-6; d_gene: NA; abundance: many; CDR3nt: TGTGCCAGCAGTTACGGGAACGGGGAGCTGTTTTTT; CDR3aa: CASSYGNGELFF
j_gene: TRBJ2-1; v_gene: TRBV3-1; d_gene: NA; abundance: many; CDR3nt: TGTGCCAGCAGCCAAAACCTCGGGGCGGGGGCACTCTCCTACAATGAGCAGTTCTTC; CDR3aa: CASSQNLGAGALSYNEQFF
j_gene: TRBJ2-5; v_gene: TRBV5-1; d_gene: TRBD2; abundance: many; CDR3nt: TGCGCCAGCAGCTTAACTAGCGGGTTCCCCCGGGGGGAGACCCAGTACTTC; CDR3aa: CASSLTSGFPRGETQYF
j_gene: TRBJ2-1; v_gene: TRBV3-1; d_gene: TRBD2; abundance: many; CDR3nt: TGTGCCAGCGGACTCGCCAGGGGTAGCGGGAGTAAGAGAGGCAATGAGCAGTTCTTC; CDR3aa: CASGLARGSGSKRGNEQFF
j_gene: TRBJ2-1; v_gene: TRBV20-1; d_gene: NA; abundance: many; CDR3nt: TGCAGTGCTAGAGGACTAGGGCCAGTCTACAATGAGCAGTTCTTC; CDR3aa: CSARGLGPVYNEQFF
j_gene: TRBJ2-7; v_gene: TRBV20-1; d_gene: TRBD2; abundance: many; CDR3nt: TGCAGCGCGTGGGGGGTGACTAGCGGGGGCCCGTACGAGCAGTACTTC; CDR3aa: CSAWGVTSGGPYEQYF
j_gene: TRBJ2-7; v_gene: TRBV12-3/TRBV12-4; d_gene: NA; abundance: many; CDR3nt: TGTGCCAGCAGTTTTTTGACAGGACTAAACGAGCAGTACTTC; CDR3aa: CASSFLTGLNEQYF
j_gene: TRBJ2-5; v_gene: TRBV5-1; d_gene: NA; abundance: many; CDR3nt: TGCGCCAGCAGCTTGGTGGTAGGGGAGACCCAGTACTTC; CDR3aa: CASSLVVGETQYF
j_gene: TRBJ2-7; v_gene: TRBV7-2; d_gene: NA; abundance: many; CDR3nt: TGTGCCAGCAGCTTAAGGGGGGCACAAGCCTACGAGCAGTACTTC; CDR3aa: CASSLRGAQAYEQYF